These 29 T cell receptor beta chains came from one sample sequenced in a study of technical replicates of blood from a handful of donors. Libraries were prepared by immunoSEQ multiplex PCR; TCRdb keeps only in-frame clonotypes and omits some of them. Of about 73,000 clones in the sample, 90% were seen once. The sequenced sample was PBMCs. These receptors came from a human donor in good health. Some clones in this sample may be carry-over from other donors' samples.

This rearrangement joins TRBV6-5 to TRBJ2-7; TRBD2 might be the D (7 bases). This CDR3 spans 13 amino acids. The germline V and J ends were trimmed by 2 bases and 7 bases, with 12 bases remaining between them. Per germline, CDR1 MNHEY and CDR2 SVGAGI. The CDR3 reads CASSYGGGSEQYF. CDR3 coding DNA: TGTGCCAGCAGTTACGGGGGGGGCTCGGAGCAGTACTTC.

This clone appeared a single time. The CDR3 here is CASSLASGGHEQYF. CDR3 nucleotides: TGTGCCAGCAGCTTAGCCTCAGGGGGCCACGAGCAGTACTTC. The V and J genes are TRBV7-2 and TRBJ2-7; 8 bases agree with TRBD1. The CDR3 consists of 14 residues. The V gene end was trimmed by 0 bases and the J gene end by 5 bases; junction bases not matched to a gene: 3. The germline CDR1 and CDR2 sequences are SGHTA and FQGNSA.

The V call is TRBV10-3, the J call TRBJ1-2; 11 bases map to TRBD1. The CDR3 has 14 amino acids. CDR1 is ENHRY, CDR2 SYGVKD, per germline. J gave up 9 bases and V 2 bases, and 5 bases lay outside the gene matches. CDR3: CAISEGQGARSYTF. The CDR3 DNA reads TGTGCCATCAGTGAGGGACAGGGGGCGCGGAGCTACACCTTC.

The V call is TRBV15, the J call TRBJ2-1, with TRBD2 matching over 10 bases. V lost 1 base and J lost 2; bases outside the gene matches: 8. Germline CDR1 is LNHNV and CDR2 is YYDKDF (reference sequence). The length of the CDR3 is 18 residues. The CDR3: CATSRGISSGRTYNEQFF. Written as DNA, the CDR3 is TGTGCCACCAGCAGAGGAATTTCTAGCGGGAGAACCTACAATGAGCAGTTCTTC.

The chain uses TRBV11-2 and TRBJ2-5, with TRBD2 matching over 7 bases. From germline, CDR1 is SGHAT and CDR2 FQNNGV. The CDR3 runs 18 residues. V shed 5 bases, J shed 1 base, and the junction held 16 bases outside the gene matches. The CDR3, as DNA: TGTGCCAGCAGCCCCTTGGTCGGCTTGCGGGGGACCCAAGAGACCCAGTACTTC. Protein product: CASSPLVGLRGTQETQYF.

This clone has just a few counts. The rearrangement uses TRBV4-2 and TRBJ2-7; possible D gene TRBD2, 5 bases. This CDR3 has 16 amino acids. Germline V gene sequence: CDR1 LGHNA, CDR2 YNFKEQ. Trimming cost V 0 bases and J 5 bases, with 17 bases left between them. CDR3 DNA sequence: TGTGCCAGCAGCCAAGAGGGAGCGTCCCAGATGGACGAGCAGTACTTC. Translation gives CASSQEGASQMDEQYF.

This clone appeared once. The chain employs TRBV7-3 and TRBJ2-1, with D unclear. There are 13 residues in the CDR3. From germline, CDR1 is SGHTA and CDR2 FQGTGA. Between the trimmed V and J ends, which lost 3 bases and 10 bases, there was a span of 13 bases. CDR3 sequence reads: CASSFRHVQEQFF. The DNA for the CDR3 is TGTGCCAGCAGCTTCAGACACGTCCAGGAGCAGTTCTTC. The variable domain in full, with the rest retrieved from reference TRBV7-3 and TRBJ2-1, is GAGVSQTPSNKVTEKGKYVELRCDPISGHTALYWYRQSLGQGPEFLIYFQGTGAADDSGLPNDRFFAVRPEGSVSTLKIQRTERGDSAVYLCASSFRHVQEQFFGPGTRLTVL.

The rearrangement links TRBV30 to TRBJ1-1; a weak D match, TRBD1 (5 bases). The germline gives CDR1 GTSNPN, CDR2 SVGIG (reference sequence). The CDR3 consists of 14 residues. V lost 5 bases and J lost 6, with 19 bases in between. The CDR3 coding sequence is TGTGCCTGGTCGCTGGGCGGCCCGGGGGCTGAAGCTTTCTTT. Its protein product is CAWSLGGPGAEAFF.

V is TRBV2 and J is TRBJ1-5; D remains unclear. V dropped 6 bases and J dropped 3 bases, with 9 bases sitting between them. The length of the CDR3 is 13 residues. From germline, CDR1 is SNHLY and CDR2 FYNNEI. In nucleotides, the CDR3 is TGTGCCAGCAGACAACTATACAATCAGCCCCAGCATTTT. It yields the protein CASRQLYNQPQHF.

The rearrangement uses TRBV7-9 and TRBJ1-4; 9 bases fit TRBD1. Looked up from germline, CDR1 is SEHNR and CDR2 is FQNEAQ (reference sequence). J was trimmed by 4 bases and V by 4 bases; bases with no gene match: 4. This CDR3 comprises 15 residues. The CDR3 loop reads CASSSRDRVNEKLFF. The CDR3 nucleotides are TGTGCCAGCAGCTCCCGGGACAGGGTTAATGAAAAACTGTTTTTT.

The chain uses TRBV30 and TRBJ1-1; a weak D match, TRBD1 (5 bases). The length of the CDR3 is 15 residues. The V gene lost 2 bases and the J gene lost 4 bases, with 17 bases spanning the gap. CDR1 is GTSNPN, CDR2 SVGIG, per germline (reference sequence). Written as DNA, the CDR3 is TGTGCCTGGAGTCCCCCGGGCAGGGTTGTCACTGAAGCTTTCTTT. Encoded protein: CAWSPPGRVVTEAFF.

J is TRBJ2-7 and V is TRBV5-6; D perhaps matches TRBD1 (8 bases). The germline V gene encodes CDR1 SGHDT and CDR2 YYEEEE. Trimming removed 5 bases from V and 4 bases from J, with 16 bases in between. The CDR3 is made up of 14 amino acids. The CDR3 reads CASRLQGGRYEQYF. For the CDR3, the DNA is TGTGCCAGCAGGTTACAGGGGGGGCGGTACGAGCAGTACTTC.

The chain links TRBV5-8 to TRBJ1-6; 7 bases match TRBD1. V shed 4 bases and J 4 bases; nucleotides not matched to a gene: 8. The CDR3 consists of 16 residues. The germline V gene encodes CDR1 SGHTS and CDR2 YDEGEE. Here the CDR3 reads CASSGKGQKYNSPLHF. In nucleotides, the CDR3 is TGTGCCAGCAGCGGGAAGGGACAGAAGTATAATTCACCCCTCCACTTT.

This clone was detected only once. The V call is TRBV9, the J call TRBJ2-1; 12 positions agree with TRBD1. V shed 3 bases, J shed 9 bases, and the junction held 4 bases outside the gene matches. In germline, CDR1 is SGDLS, CDR2 YYNGEE. There are 14 residues in the CDR3. The DNA of the CDR3 is TGTGCCAGCAGCGGGGGACAGGGGGCGGGTGAGCAGTTCTTC. Its translation: CASSGGQGAGEQFF.

The chain couples TRBV29-1 to TRBJ1-2, with no clear D. The V gene lost 3 bases and the J gene lost 2 bases, with 10 bases spanning the gap. The CDR3 sequence is 13 residues long. Germline V CDR1 and CDR2: SQVTM, ANQGSEA. CDR3 amino acids: CSVDGGRNYGYTF. Written as DNA, the CDR3 is TGCAGCGTTGACGGAGGGCGCAACTATGGCTACACCTTC.

V and J are TRBV25-1 and TRBJ2-2; 8 positions agree with TRBD1. The CDR3 is 15 residues long. CDR1 MGHDK and CDR2 SYGVNS come from the germline V gene. V dropped 5 bases and J dropped 4; count of bases not matched to a gene: 6. CDR3 sequence (DNA): TGTGCCAGCAGTCCTCGGACAGGGTTCACCGGGGAGCTGTTTTTT. As protein: CASSPRTGFTGELFF.

This clone is termed medium-sized. CDR3 sequence: CASRGGAGGYTF. The CDR3 coding sequence is TGCGCCAGCCGCGGGGGGGCAGGAGGCTACACCTTC. The gene calls are TRBV5-1 and TRBJ1-2; D is perhaps TRBD1 (6 bases). Germline CDR1 is SGHRS and CDR2 is YFSETQ. CDR3 length equals 12 residues. The germline V and J ends were trimmed by 7 bases and 8 bases, with 15 bases remaining between them. The whole variable domain, filled in from reference TRBV5-1 and TRBJ1-2, reads KAGVTQTPRYLIKTRGQQVTLSCSPISGHRSVSWYQQTPGQGLQFLFEYFSETQRNKGNFPGRFSGRQFSNSRSEMNVSTLELGDSALYLCASRGGAGGYTFGSGTRLTVV.

The CDR3 sequence is CASSGPGLAAPPGDTQYF. The CDR3, as DNA: TGTGCCAGCAGCGGACCGGGACTAGCGGCCCCGCCGGGAGATACGCAGTATTTT. V and J are TRBV2 and TRBJ2-3; 11 bases fit TRBD2. CDR1 is SNHLY and CDR2 is FYNNEI in the germline V gene. V was clipped by 6 bases and J by 5 bases; unmatched bases: 16. This CDR3 spans 18 amino acids.

The chain combines TRBV30 with TRBJ2-7; TRBD1 might be the D (6 bases). Germline CDR1 and CDR2: GTSNPN and SVGIG (reference sequence). V lost 5 bases and J lost 2, with 13 bases in between. The CDR3 has 13 amino acids. In DNA form, the CDR3 reads TGTGCCTGGCAGACAGGTTCCGCCTACGAGCAGTACTTC. This sequence encodes CAWQTGSAYEQYF.

CDR3 loop: CASSFWRSGTSGGAVDTQYF. Here the CDR3 DNA reads TGTGCCAGCAGCTTCTGGAGGTCCGGGACTAGCGGGGGGGCGGTAGATACGCAGTATTTT. The V call is TRBV13, the J call TRBJ2-3, with TRBD2 matching 16 bases. Germline assignment: CDR1 PRHDT and CDR2 FYEKMQ (reference sequence). With V trimmed by 3 bases and J by 5 bases, 14 bases remained unmatched. This CDR3 is 20 amino acids long.

Written as DNA, the CDR3 is TGTGCCAGCAGCTTAGTCCCCGGGGGGAACTCCTACGAGCAGTACTTC. Translating it yields CASSLVPGGNSYEQYF. The chain couples TRBV11-3 to TRBJ2-7, with 7 bases fitting TRBD2. The CDR3 sequence is 16 residues long. The germline V gene encodes CDR1 SGHNT and CDR2 YENEEA. J lost 0 bases, V lost 1 base, and 6 bases had no gene match.

The chain uses TRBV10-3 and TRBJ2-5; 15 bases map to TRBD2. The germline CDR1 and CDR2 sequences are ENHRY and SYGVKD. The CDR3 sequence is 18 residues long. The ends lost 10 bases at V and 0 bases at J; junction bases unmatched: 12. CDR3 amino acids: CASTPGTSGRRDQETQYF. CDR3 bases: TGTGCCAGCACCCCCGGGACTAGCGGGAGGAGGGACCAAGAGACCCAGTACTTC.

The chain carries TRBV6-4 and TRBJ1-1, with TRBD1 as a possible D gene (5 bases). The CDR3 spans 14 residues. Germline-derived CDR1 and CDR2 are MRHNA and SNTAGT. The ends were cut back, 3 bases at V and 4 bases at J, with 12 bases in the middle. Here the CDR3 DNA reads TGTGCCAGCAGTGAGTTCGGGGGGACCACTGAAGCTTTCTTT. This sequence encodes CASSEFGGTTEAFF.

The chain carries TRBV19 and TRBJ2-1; TRBD2 agrees at 10 bases. V trimming: 1 base; J trimming: 8 bases; junction bases outside the gene matches: 5. CDR3 length equals 15 residues. The germline V gene has CDR1 LNHDA and CDR2 SQIVND (reference sequence). This chain's CDR3 is CASSIGASGSYEQFF. The CDR3, as DNA: TGTGCCAGTAGTATAGGGGCTAGCGGGAGCTATGAGCAGTTCTTC.

The rearrangement joins TRBV7-3 to TRBJ2-5; D may be TRBD2 (6 bases). The V gene lost 4 bases and the J gene lost 3 bases, with 9 bases spanning the gap. This CDR3 region has 13 residues. CDR1 is SGHTA, CDR2 FQGTGA, per germline. CDR3 sequence reads: CASSSWGEETQYF. CDR3 in DNA: TGTGCCAGCAGCTCCTGGGGGGAAGAGACCCAGTACTTC. Together with reference TRBV7-3 and TRBJ2-5, the CDR3 gives the full variable domain: GAGVSQTPSNKVTEKGKYVELRCDPISGHTALYWYRQSLGQGPEFLIYFQGTGAADDSGLPNDRFFAVRPEGSVSTLKIQRTERGDSAVYLCASSSWGEETQYFGPGTRLLVL.

J is TRBJ1-4 and V is TRBV2; D is possibly TRBD1 (5 bases). Germline values: CDR1 SNHLY, CDR2 FYNNEI. The CDR3 has 15 amino acids. V was pared by 6 bases and J by 5 bases, with 16 bases between. The CDR3 loop reads CASRESGLRNEKLFF. For the CDR3, the DNA is TGTGCCAGCAGAGAGTCGGGACTCAGAAATGAAAAACTGTTTTTT.

The chain carries TRBV28 and TRBJ1-5; 9 nucleotides line up with TRBD1. This CDR3 contains 15 residues. V lost 7 bases to trimming and J lost 5 bases; unmatched junction nucleotides: 9. Germline V gene sequence: CDR1 MDHEN, CDR2 SYDVKM. DNA for the CDR3: TGTGCCAGCACCCAGGGACAGGGAAGGGATCAGCCCCAGCATTTT. Its protein is CASTQGQGRDQPQHF.

The V and J genes are TRBV5-1 and TRBJ2-2; D remains unclear. Germline values: CDR1 SGHRS, CDR2 YFSETQ. This CDR3 has 14 residues. With 4 bases removed from V and 8 bases from J, the gap between germline ends came to 15 bases. CDR3: CASSNQQVSGELFF. The CDR3 region has the DNA TGCGCCAGCAGCAATCAGCAGGTATCTGGGGAGCTGTTTTTT. Using reference TRBV5-1 and TRBJ2-2 for the parts outside the CDR3, the full variable domain is KAGVTQTPRYLIKTRGQQVTLSCSPISGHRSVSWYQQTPGQGLQFLFEYFSETQRNKGNFPGRFSGRQFSNSRSEMNVSTLELGDSALYLCASSNQQVSGELFFGEGSRLTVL.

In this sample, this clone turned up once. The chain employs TRBV29-1 and TRBJ1-3; D is possibly TRBD1 (6 bases). Germline loops: CDR1 SQVTM, CDR2 ANQGSEA. V dropped 4 bases and J dropped 0 bases, with 7 bases sitting between them. This CDR3 comprises 13 residues. In DNA, the CDR3 is TGCAGCGTTGCGGACAGCTCTGGAAACACCATATATTTT. Translating it yields CSVADSSGNTIYF.